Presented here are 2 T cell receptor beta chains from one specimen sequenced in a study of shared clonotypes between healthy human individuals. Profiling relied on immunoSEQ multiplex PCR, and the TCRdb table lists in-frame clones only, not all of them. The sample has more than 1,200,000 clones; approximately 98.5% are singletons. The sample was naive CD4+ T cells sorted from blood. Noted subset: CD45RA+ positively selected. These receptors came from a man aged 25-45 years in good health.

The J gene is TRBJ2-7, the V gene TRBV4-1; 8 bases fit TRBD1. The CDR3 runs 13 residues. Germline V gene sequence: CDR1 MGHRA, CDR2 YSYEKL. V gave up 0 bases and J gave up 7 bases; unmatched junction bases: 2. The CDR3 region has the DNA TGCGCCAGCAGCCAAGATCGACAGGGGGAGCAGTACTTC. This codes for CASSQDRQGEQYF.

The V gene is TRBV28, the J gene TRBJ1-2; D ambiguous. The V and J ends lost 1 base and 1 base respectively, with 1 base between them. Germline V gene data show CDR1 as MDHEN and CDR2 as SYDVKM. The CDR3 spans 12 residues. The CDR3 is CASSLFNYGYTF. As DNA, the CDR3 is TGTGCCAGCAGTTTATTTAACTATGGCTACACCTTC.